Shown below are 12 T cell receptor beta chains from a single sample sequenced in a study of T cells in women clearing cervical HPV infection. The table came from immunoSEQ multiplex PCR; TCRdb's copy has only in-frame clones and leaves some out. This sample's table reports 30,000 to 35,000 clones. The sequencing sample was made of blood buffy coat. Receptor source: a woman between 18 and 70 years old with a cervical HPV16 infection that either progressed to CIN3+ or cleared (not recorded which).

Partial CDR3 DNA: TGCGCCAGCAGAAGACAGGGGGACCTCAATCAGCCC. Its translation is CASRRQGDLNQP. The full CDR3 sequence reads CASRRQGDLNQPQHF. V usage is TRBV5-1 and J usage is TRBJ1-5; 9 bases agree with TRBD1. With the read ending 3 residues before the CDR3 end, the germline J gene is used to fill in that end. There are 15 residues in the CDR3. Germline trimming cut 5 bases from V and 3 bases from J; bases unmatched to any gene: 6. Germline lookup yields CDR1 SGHRS and CDR2 YFSETQ.

Concerning this clone itself: The observed sequence ends 3 residues before the CDR3 terminus, with the missing tail filled in from the germline J gene. This sequence joins TRBV2 and TRBJ1-2; D perhaps matches TRBD1 (6 bases). This CDR3 has 13 amino acids. The V end lost 7 bases, the J end lost 1 base, and 10 bases lay between the germline ends. CDR1 is SNHLY, CDR2 FYNNEI, per germline. The CDR3: CASTGQFNYGYTF. The CDR3 bases that were read are TGTGCCAGCACCGGACAGTTTAACTATGGC.

Details on this clone: Read sequence stops 3 residues before the CDR3 end, and the germline J gene provides the missing end. The V gene is TRBV2, the J gene TRBJ2-5; 7 nucleotides line up with TRBD1. V gave up 3 bases and J gave up 5 bases; unmatched junction bases: 6. The CDR3 has 14 residues. CDR1 and CDR2 from the germline V gene are SNHLY and FYNNEI. CDR3 DNA (partial): TGTGCCAGCAGTGACCGGACAGGTCTGGAGACC. Protein sequence: CASSDRTGLET. The whole CDR3 sequence reads CASSDRTGLETQYF.

A note on this clone: The read comes to an end 3 residues before the CDR3 does, leaving the germline J gene to fill in the end. V is TRBV2 and J is TRBJ1-4; D possibly corresponds to TRBD1 (6 bases). The ends were cut back, 8 bases at V and 5 bases at J, with 24 bases in the middle. CDR3 length: 17 amino acids. Looked up from germline, CDR1 is SNHLY and CDR2 is FYNNEI. The CDR3 loop reads CASAFPPGHLINEKLFF. The sequenced CDR3 bases are TGTGCCAGCGCCTTCCCTCCGGGACACCTCATAAATGAAAAA.

In the case of this clone: The missing CDR3 end, 3 residues past where the read stops, is filled in from the germline J gene. The chain has TRBV2 and TRBJ2-3; D perhaps matches TRBD2 (6 bases). Germline loops: CDR1 SNHLY, CDR2 FYNNEI. This CDR3 is 13 amino acids long. CDR3 amino acids: CARGGRRGETQYF. The covered CDR3 bases are TGTGCCAGGGGGGGACGGCGGGGAGAGACG.

Regarding this clone: The read terminates 3 residues before the CDR3 end, so the remaining end is supplied by the germline J gene. The V call is TRBV7-8, the J call TRBJ2-3; the D is unclear. The CDR3 covers 14 residues. Trimming shortened V by 2 bases and J by 3 bases, and 9 bases separated the two germline ends. The germline V gene encodes CDR1 SGHVS and CDR2 FQNEAQ. Here the CDR3 reads CASSLFGTTDTQYF. The sequenced part of the CDR3 DNA is TGTGCCAGCAGCTTATTTGGTACTACAGATACG.

Details on this clone: Read coverage stops 3 residues before the CDR3 terminus; the germline J gene supplies the remainder. V usage is TRBV20-1 and J usage is TRBJ2-5; possible D gene TRBD1, 6 bases. The CDR3 spans 12 residues. The germline V gene has CDR1 DFQATT and CDR2 SNEGSKA (reference sequence). With 4 bases removed from V and 4 bases from J, the gap between germline ends came to 10 bases. The CDR3 bases that were read are TGCAGTGCTAAACACAGGGCAGAGACC. Protein: CSAKHRAET. The CDR3, in full, reads CSAKHRAETQYF.

Details on this clone: From the germline J gene comes the end of the CDR3, since the read stops 3 residues before it. The genes are TRBV30 and TRBJ2-7; possible D gene TRBD1, 6 bases. CDR1 and CDR2 from the germline V gene are GTSNPN and SVGIG (reference sequence). Trimming removed 0 bases at V and 2 bases at J, with 8 bases between. The CDR3 covers 13 residues. The sequenced part of the CDR3 DNA is TGTGCCTGGAGTGTACAGGGCACCTACGAG. This encodes CAWSVQGTYE. The complete CDR3 reads CAWSVQGTYEQYF.

Regarding this clone: The read stops 3 residues short of the end of the CDR3; the missing end is completed from the germline J gene. J is TRBJ2-2 and V is TRBV19; D gene uncertain. CDR1 is LNHDA, CDR2 SQIVND, per germline (reference sequence). CDR3 length: 15 residues. The DNA read from the CDR3 is TGTGCCAGTAGTTCCATACTGGCAACTAATGAAAAG. Residues: CASSSILATNEK. The whole CDR3 sequence reads CASSSILATNEKLFF.

Regarding this clone: The read gets to within 3 residues of the CDR3 end, and the germline J gene fills in the rest. The chain has TRBV12-3 or TRBV12-4 and TRBJ1-1; 7 bases fit TRBD1. This CDR3 has 10 amino acids. This CDR3 reads CASSDRVAFF. Partial CDR3 DNA: TGTGCCAGCAGTGACAGGGTT.

A word on this clone: The read terminates 3 residues ahead of where the CDR3 ends, so the germline J gene completes it. V gene TRBV5-5 combines with J gene TRBJ1-6; 7 bases align to TRBD1. The CDR3 loop spans 14 amino acids. The ends lost 4 bases at V and 6 bases at J; junction bases unmatched: 4. CDR1 and CDR2 from the germline V gene are SGHKS and YYEKEE (reference sequence). The covered CDR3 bases are TGTGCCAGCAGCCTTGGACAGGCTAATTCACCC. Translating gives CASSLGQANSP. The whole CDR3 is CASSLGQANSPLHF. Together with reference TRBV5-5 and TRBJ1-6, the CDR3 gives the full variable domain: DAGVTQSPTHLIKTRGQQVTLRCSPISGHKSVSWYQQVLGQGPQFIFQYYEKEERGRGNFPDRFSARQFPNYSSELNVNALLLGDSALYLCASSLGQANSPLHFGNGTRLTVT.

To note about this clone: The read ends 3 residues shy of where the CDR3 ends; the end is completed using the germline J gene. The rearrangement uses TRBV29-1 and TRBJ1-2; D is possibly TRBD1 (5 bases). CDR1 and CDR2 from the germline V gene are SQVTM and ANQGSEA. Trimming pared 4 bases from V and 2 bases from J, leaving 11 bases between. This CDR3 comprises 13 residues. The CDR3 region is CSVGRQGNYGYTF. The sequenced CDR3 bases are TGCAGCGTTGGTCGGCAGGGAAACTATGGC.